These 25 T cell receptor beta chains came from one sample sequenced in a study of blood T cell repertoires in COVID-19. The protocol was immunoSEQ multiplex PCR, while the TCRdb copy is restricted to in-frame clones and leaves out a portion. The table lists fewer than 250,000 clones, approximately 86% of them singletons. The sequenced sample consisted of peripheral blood. These receptors were taken from a man aged 55 to 70 with acute or convalescent COVID-19.

This clone appeared a single time. The chain couples TRBV28 to TRBJ2-3; 9 bases line up with TRBD2. This CDR3 region has 16 residues. The V and J ends lost 4 bases and 2 bases, in that order; junction bases with no gene match: 7. The germline V gene encodes CDR1 MDHEN and CDR2 SYDVKM. Here the CDR3 DNA reads TGTGCCAGCAGTTCTGACATAGCGGGGGCCACAGATACGCAGTATTTT. Its protein is CASSSDIAGATDTQYF.

This clone showed up just a few times. V and J are TRBV10-2 and TRBJ1-5, with D possibly TRBD1 on 6 matching bases. Germline CDR1 and CDR2: WSHSY and SAAADI. This CDR3 has 15 residues. With 4 bases removed from V and 1 base from J, the gap between germline ends came to 11 bases. In nucleotides, the CDR3 is TGCGCCAGCAGTGCCGGGACACTGAGCAATCAGCCCCAGCATTTT. Its protein is CASSAGTLSNQPQHF.

The DNA of the CDR3 is TGTGCCAGCAGCTTAGGAAAAATACGGGACACTGAAGCTTTCTTT. It codes for CASSLGKIRDTEAFF. The chain has TRBV11-1 and TRBJ1-1; D is unresolved. The CDR3 runs to 15 residues. Germline loops: CDR1 SGHAT, CDR2 FQDESV (reference sequence). Trimming took off 1 base at V and 3 bases at J, with 12 bases between the two ends.

The chain carries TRBV7-2 and TRBJ2-1; D remains unclear. This CDR3 has 13 amino acids. The germline CDR1 and CDR2 sequences are SGHTA and FQGNSA. The ends were cut back, 6 bases at V and 5 bases at J, with 11 bases in the middle. The DNA of the CDR3 is TGTGCCAGCAGGCAAAAGAGTGACAATGAGCAGTTCTTC. Translating gives CASRQKSDNEQFF.

The sample holds one count of this clone. The genes are TRBV28 and TRBJ1-6; TRBD1 might be the D (5 bases). Trimming stripped 4 bases from V and 10 bases from J, with 17 bases between. CDR3 length: 15 amino acids. Looked up from germline, CDR1 is MDHEN and CDR2 is SYDVKM. Written as DNA, the CDR3 is TGTGCCAGCAGTTGGTGGCAGGGAAGCAGCTCACCCCTCCACTTT. Translation: CASSWWQGSSSPLHF. The whole variable domain, remainder taken from reference TRBV28 and TRBJ1-6, is DVKVTQSSRYLVKRTGEKVFLECVQDMDHENMFWYRQDPGLGLRLIYFSYDVKMKEKGDIPEGYSVSREKKERFSLILESASTNQTSMYLCASSWWQGSSSPLHFGNGTRLTVT.

V and J are TRBV14 and TRBJ2-5; 12 bases line up with TRBD1. From germline, CDR1 is SGHDN and CDR2 FVKESK. The CDR3 covers 18 residues. Losses at the gene ends were 5 bases for V and 3 bases for J; bases not matched to a gene: 13. The CDR3: CASSRRWGQGASKETQYF. DNA of the CDR3: TGTGCCAGCAGCAGAAGGTGGGGACAGGGGGCGTCCAAAGAGACCCAGTACTTC.

The chain employs TRBV27 and TRBJ2-5; 14 bases are a match to TRBD2. The CDR3 is 17 amino acids. J lost 0 bases, V lost 7 bases, and 7 bases had no gene match. In germline, CDR1 is MNHEY, CDR2 SMNVEV (reference sequence). The chain's CDR3 is CASTRLAGGGYQETQYF. The DNA for the CDR3 is TGTGCCAGCACTCGACTAGCGGGGGGGGGTTACCAAGAGACCCAGTACTTC.

The chain carries TRBV9 and TRBJ2-7; 10 bases align to TRBD1. Germline CDR1 reads SGDLS; CDR2 reads YYNGEE. The CDR3 runs 15 residues. V lost 3 bases, J lost 2 bases, and 5 bases stayed unmatched. For the CDR3, the DNA is TGTGCCAGCAGCGCAGGACAGGGGGGCACCTACGAGCAGTACTTC. This codes for CASSAGQGGTYEQYF.

The chain joins TRBV28 to TRBJ2-7; TRBD2 matches 10 bases. In germline, CDR1 is MDHEN, CDR2 SYDVKM. CDR3 length: 16 amino acids. Germline trimming cut 3 bases from V and 2 bases from J; bases unmatched to any gene: 7. CDR3 protein: CASSFPALAGAYEQYF. The CDR3 DNA follows: TGTGCCAGCAGTTTCCCAGCGCTAGCGGGGGCCTACGAGCAGTACTTC.

In its sample, this clone was seen many times. The V and J genes are TRBV7-9 and TRBJ1-2, with 10 bases identical to TRBD1. The CDR3 loop spans 17 amino acids. The junction had 10 bases not matched to a gene; V was cut back by 4 bases and J by 2 bases. CDR1 and CDR2 from the germline V gene are SEHNR and FQNEAQ (reference sequence). The CDR3 sequence: CASSSMGTGVGNYGYTF. In DNA form, the CDR3 reads TGTGCCAGCAGCTCCATGGGGACAGGGGTTGGGAACTATGGCTACACCTTC.

The chain joins TRBV27 to TRBJ1-5; D not resolved. Germline-derived CDR1 and CDR2 are MNHEY and SMNVEV (reference sequence). Trimming removed 7 bases from V and 1 base from J, with 14 bases in between. The CDR3 extends over 15 amino acids. The CDR3: CASTPSYYSNQPQHF. CDR3 DNA: TGTGCCAGCACGCCCTCTTACTACAGCAATCAGCCCCAGCATTTT.

The chain uses TRBV6-5 and TRBJ1-3; no clear D gene. The CDR3 covers 15 residues. V gave up 6 bases and J gave up 2 bases, with 14 bases separating them. The germline gives CDR1 MNHEY, CDR2 SVGAGI. The CDR3 region is CASSEGPSAGNTIYF. In DNA form, the CDR3 reads TGTGCCAGCAGCGAGGGCCCTTCTGCTGGAAACACCATATATTTT.

The gene calls are TRBV6-6 and TRBJ1-2, with TRBD1 matching over 10 bases. Germline-derived CDR1 and CDR2 are MNHNY and SVGAGI (reference sequence). J gave up 2 bases and V 6 bases, and 3 bases lay outside the gene matches. The CDR3 spans 14 residues. In DNA form, the CDR3 reads TGTGCCAGCAGGCCGGACAGGGGGAACTATGGCTACACCTTC. Translation gives CASRPDRGNYGYTF.

About this clone itself: Within the sample, other DNA sequences also encode this same CDR3. This chain uses TRBV5-1 with TRBJ1-1; a weak D match, TRBD1 (6 bases). The V gene lost 0 bases and the J gene lost 0 bases, with 12 bases spanning the gap. In germline, CDR1 is SGHRS, CDR2 YFSETQ. The CDR3 runs to 16 residues. The DNA for the CDR3 is TGCGCCAGCAGCTTGGAGGCCCAGGGGATGAACACTGAAGCTTTCTTT. This encodes CASSLEAQGMNTEAFF. Full variable domain (outside the CDR3, taken from reference TRBV5-1 and TRBJ1-1): KAGVTQTPRYLIKTRGQQVTLSCSPISGHRSVSWYQQTPGQGLQFLFEYFSETQRNKGNFPGRFSGRQFSNSRSEMNVSTLELGDSALYLCASSLEAQGMNTEAFFGQGTRLTVV.

The rearrangement uses TRBV9 and TRBJ2-1; D is unresolved. The CDR3 extends over 11 amino acids. V was shortened by 2 bases and J by 8 bases, with 5 bases between the two germline ends. Germline loops: CDR1 SGDLS, CDR2 YYNGEE. CDR3 protein: CASSVADEQFF. CDR3 DNA sequence: TGTGCCAGCAGCGTGGCGGATGAGCAGTTCTTC.

This chain links TRBV6-5 with TRBJ2-1, with TRBD2 matching 9 bases. J gave up 6 bases and V 0 bases, and 3 bases lay outside the gene matches. The CDR3 is 15 amino acids. The germline gives CDR1 MNHEY, CDR2 SVGAGI. In DNA, the CDR3 is TGTGCCAGCAGTTACTCGGGCGGGGGGGTCAATGAGCAGTTCTTC. It translates to CASSYSGGGVNEQFF.

This chain connects TRBV19 to TRBJ2-2; 11 bases fit TRBD2. The V gene end was trimmed by 8 bases and the J gene end by 5 bases; junction bases not matched to a gene: 13. From germline, CDR1 is LNHDA and CDR2 SQIVND (reference sequence). This CDR3 has 17 amino acids. The CDR3 bases are TGTGCCAGTCCTATCCCGCTAGCGGGGGGCGGAACCGGGGAGCTGTTTTTT. This gives the protein CASPIPLAGGGTGELFF.

The chain couples TRBV19 to TRBJ1-1; 12 bases are a match to TRBD1. The CDR3 is 17 residues long. V lost 5 bases, J lost 4 bases, and 11 bases stayed unmatched. Germline values: CDR1 LNHDA, CDR2 SQIVND (reference sequence). CDR3 region: CASSLRDRGRVGTEAFF. Here the CDR3 DNA reads TGTGCCAGTAGTCTCCGGGACAGGGGGCGGGTGGGCACTGAAGCTTTCTTT.

The rearrangement links TRBV19 to TRBJ1-1; D unclear. Germline V gives CDR1 LNHDA, CDR2 SQIVND (reference sequence). The CDR3 runs 13 residues. Between the trimmed V and J ends, which lost 3 bases and 3 bases, there was a span of 8 bases. For the CDR3, the DNA is TGTGCCAGTAGTATCGTGAGAGACACTGAAGCTTTCTTT. As protein: CASSIVRDTEAFF.

This chain links TRBV6-1 with TRBJ2-7; a weak D match, TRBD1 (5 bases). Trimming cost V 1 base and J 2 bases, with 12 bases left between them. CDR3 length equals 15 residues. Germline values: CDR1 MNHNS, CDR2 SASEGT. CDR3 coding DNA: TGTGCCAGCAGTGAAGGTCTTAGGGGCGCCTACGAGCAGTACTTC. Its translation: CASSEGLRGAYEQYF.

The genes are TRBV10-1 and TRBJ2-7; no firm D call. This CDR3 region has 15 residues. V was clipped by 7 bases and J by 2 bases, with 18 bases between them. In germline, CDR1 is WNHNN, CDR2 SYGVQD (reference sequence). The CDR3 here is CASILSPGVAYEQYF. The CDR3 nucleotides are TGCGCCAGCATCCTGTCCCCAGGTGTAGCCTACGAGCAGTACTTC.

The chain employs TRBV6-4 and TRBJ2-3, with TRBD1 identical over 7 bases. Germline CDR1 MRHNA, CDR2 SNTAGT. The CDR3 consists of 15 residues. J gave up 2 bases and V 0 bases, and 2 bases lay outside the gene matches. In DNA, the CDR3 is TGTGCCAGCAGTGACTCCGACAGGGCCACAGATACGCAGTATTTT. This translates into CASSDSDRATDTQYF.

This clone was seen a handful of times. V gene TRBV4-1 combines with J gene TRBJ2-2; 7 positions agree with TRBD1. This CDR3 contains 16 residues. The V gene's germline CDR1 is MGHRA and CDR2 YSYEKL. J was trimmed by 6 bases and V by 5 bases; bases with no gene match: 12. The CDR3 nucleotides are TGCGCCAGCAGCACTCATTTCGAGGGGGCAGCCGGGGAGCTGTTTTTT. Amino acid sequence: CASSTHFEGAAGELFF.

The chain uses TRBV3-1 (or the pseudogene TRBV3-2) and TRBJ2-1; D perhaps matches TRBD1 (5 bases). This CDR3 has 13 amino acids. The ends were cut back, 0 bases at V and 6 bases at J, with 6 bases in the middle. Germline loops: CDR1 LGHDT, CDR2 YNNKEL (reference sequence). DNA of the CDR3: TGTGCCAGCAGCCAAGATGGGGCCAATGAGCAGTTCTTC. It codes for CASSQDGANEQFF.

The J gene is TRBJ2-7, the V gene TRBV19; a weak D match, TRBD2 (6 bases). V was clipped by 5 bases and J by 2 bases, with 16 bases between them. Germline CDR1 and CDR2: LNHDA and SQIVND (reference sequence). CDR3 length: 15 residues. CDR3 residues: CASSHTGAGTYEQYF. CDR3 DNA sequence: TGTGCCAGTAGTCACACCGGTGCGGGGACCTACGAGCAGTACTTC.